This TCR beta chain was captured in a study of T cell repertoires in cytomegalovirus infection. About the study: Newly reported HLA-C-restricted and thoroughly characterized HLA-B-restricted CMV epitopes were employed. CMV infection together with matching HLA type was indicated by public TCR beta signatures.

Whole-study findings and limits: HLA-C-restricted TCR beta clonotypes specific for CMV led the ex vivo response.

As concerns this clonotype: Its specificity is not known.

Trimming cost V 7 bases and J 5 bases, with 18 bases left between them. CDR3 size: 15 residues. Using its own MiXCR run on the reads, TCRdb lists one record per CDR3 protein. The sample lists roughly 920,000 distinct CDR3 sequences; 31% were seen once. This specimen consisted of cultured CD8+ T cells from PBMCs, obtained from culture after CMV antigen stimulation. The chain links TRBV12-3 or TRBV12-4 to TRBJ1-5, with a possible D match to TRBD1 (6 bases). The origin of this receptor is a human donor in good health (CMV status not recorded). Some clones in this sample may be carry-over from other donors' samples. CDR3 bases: TGTGCCAGCACAGACAGGAAACCACCGGATCAGCCCCAGCATTTT. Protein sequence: CASTDRKPPDQPQHF.